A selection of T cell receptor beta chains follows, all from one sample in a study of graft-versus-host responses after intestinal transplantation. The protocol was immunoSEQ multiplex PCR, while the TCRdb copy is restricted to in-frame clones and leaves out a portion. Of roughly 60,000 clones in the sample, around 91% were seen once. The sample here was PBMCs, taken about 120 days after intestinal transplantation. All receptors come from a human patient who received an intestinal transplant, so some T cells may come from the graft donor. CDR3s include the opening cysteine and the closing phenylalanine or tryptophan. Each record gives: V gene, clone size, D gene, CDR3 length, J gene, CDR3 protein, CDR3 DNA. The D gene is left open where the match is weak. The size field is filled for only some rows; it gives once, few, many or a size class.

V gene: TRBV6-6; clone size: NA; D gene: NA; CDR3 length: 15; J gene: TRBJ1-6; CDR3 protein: CASSYRGSYNSPLHF; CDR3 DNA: TGTGCCAGCAGTTATCGGGGCTCCTATAATTCACCCCTCCACTTT
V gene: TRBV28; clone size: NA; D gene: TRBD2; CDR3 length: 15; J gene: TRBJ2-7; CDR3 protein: CASSPLTSGGHEQYF; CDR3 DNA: TGTGCCAGCAGTCCCTTGACTAGCGGGGGCCACGAGCAGTACTTC
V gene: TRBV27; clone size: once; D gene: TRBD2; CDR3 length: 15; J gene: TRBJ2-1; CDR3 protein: CASSPGLAGVGEQFF; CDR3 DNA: TGTGCCAGCAGCCCCGGACTAGCGGGAGTGGGTGAGCAGTTCTTC
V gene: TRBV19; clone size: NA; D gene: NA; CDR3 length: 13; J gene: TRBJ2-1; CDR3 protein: CASSMGTDNEQFF; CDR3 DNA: TGTGCCAGTAGTATGGGGACTGACAATGAGCAGTTCTTC
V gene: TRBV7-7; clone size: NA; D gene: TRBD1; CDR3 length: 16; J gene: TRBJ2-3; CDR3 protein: CASMVRGQGARDTQYF; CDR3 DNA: TGTGCCAGCATGGTGAGGGGACAGGGGGCCAGAGATACGCAGTATTTT
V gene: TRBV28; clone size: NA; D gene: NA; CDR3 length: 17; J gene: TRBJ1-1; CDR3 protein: CASRPGRTGIMNTEAFF; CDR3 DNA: TGTGCCAGCAGACCAGGCCGCACAGGGATCATGAACACTGAAGCTTTCTTT
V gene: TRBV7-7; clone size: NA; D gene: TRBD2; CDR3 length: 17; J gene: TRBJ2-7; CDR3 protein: CASSPGGLAGAPYEQYF; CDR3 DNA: TGTGCCAGCAGCCCCGGGGGACTAGCGGGGGCTCCTTATGAGCAGTACTTC
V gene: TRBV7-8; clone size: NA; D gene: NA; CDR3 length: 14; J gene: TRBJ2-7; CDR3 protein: CASSPTGEGYEQYF; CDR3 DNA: TGTGCCAGCAGCCCCACCGGGGAAGGCTACGAGCAGTACTTC
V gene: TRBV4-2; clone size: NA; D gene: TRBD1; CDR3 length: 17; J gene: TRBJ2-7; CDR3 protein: CASSQDNSRGMAYEQYF; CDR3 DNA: TGTGCCAGCAGCCAAGACAATTCCAGGGGGATGGCCTACGAGCAGTACTTC
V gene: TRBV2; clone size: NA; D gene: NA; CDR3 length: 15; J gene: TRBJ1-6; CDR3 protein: CASTRIPEYNSPLHF; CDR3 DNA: TGTGCCAGCACTCGTATCCCCGAATATAATTCACCCCTCCACTTT
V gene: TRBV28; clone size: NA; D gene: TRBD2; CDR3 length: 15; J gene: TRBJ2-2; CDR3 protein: CATDSGGFNTGELFF; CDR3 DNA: TGTGCCACCGACTCGGGGGGATTTAACACCGGGGAGCTGTTTTTT
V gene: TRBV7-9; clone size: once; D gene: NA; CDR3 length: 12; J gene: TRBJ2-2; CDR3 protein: CASRRGSGELFF; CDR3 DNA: TGTGCCAGCAGAAGAGGTTCCGGGGAGCTGTTTTTT
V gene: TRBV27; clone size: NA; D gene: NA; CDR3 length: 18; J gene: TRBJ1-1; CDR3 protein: CASSLSPRTVGLNTEAFF; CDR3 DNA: TGTGCCAGCAGTTTATCCCCAAGGACAGTGGGCCTGAACACTGAAGCTTTCTTT
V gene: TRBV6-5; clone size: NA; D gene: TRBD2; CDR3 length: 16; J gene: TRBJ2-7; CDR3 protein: CASSYSVRGESYEQYF; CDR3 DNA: TGTGCCAGCAGTTACTCCGTGCGGGGGGAATCCTACGAGCAGTACTTC
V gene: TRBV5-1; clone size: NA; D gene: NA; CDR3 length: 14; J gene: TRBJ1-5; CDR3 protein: CASSLEGFGQPQHF; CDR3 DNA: TGCGCCAGCAGCTTGGAGGGATTCGGTCAGCCCCAGCATTTT
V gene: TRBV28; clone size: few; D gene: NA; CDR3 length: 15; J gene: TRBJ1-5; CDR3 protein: CASSLGRGNRQPQHF; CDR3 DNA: TGTGCCAGCAGTTTGGGACGCGGGAATAGACAGCCCCAGCATTTT
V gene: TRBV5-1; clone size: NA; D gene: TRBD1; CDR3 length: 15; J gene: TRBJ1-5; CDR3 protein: CASSIGTVSNQPQHF; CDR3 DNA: TGCGCCAGCAGCATCGGGACAGTTAGCAATCAGCCCCAGCATTTT
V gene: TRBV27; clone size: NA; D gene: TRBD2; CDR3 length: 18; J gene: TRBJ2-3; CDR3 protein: CASSPTQDWREVSDTQYF; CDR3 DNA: TGTGCCAGCAGCCCCACCCAGGACTGGCGGGAGGTTTCCGATACGCAGTATTTT
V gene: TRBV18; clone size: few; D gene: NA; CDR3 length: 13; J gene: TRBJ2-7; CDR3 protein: CASSPQGMGEQYF; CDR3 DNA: TGTGCCAGCTCACCCCAGGGAATGGGCGAGCAGTACTTC
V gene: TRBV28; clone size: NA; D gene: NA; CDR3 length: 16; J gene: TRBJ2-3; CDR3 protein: CASSGAGSAHTDTQYF; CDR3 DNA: TGTGCCAGCAGTGGGGCTGGAAGTGCACACACAGATACGCAGTATTTT
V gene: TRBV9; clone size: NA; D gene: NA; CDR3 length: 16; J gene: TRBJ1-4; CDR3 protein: CASSVAGDGTNEKLFF; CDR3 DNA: TGTGCCAGCAGCGTAGCGGGGGATGGAACTAATGAAAAACTGTTTTTT
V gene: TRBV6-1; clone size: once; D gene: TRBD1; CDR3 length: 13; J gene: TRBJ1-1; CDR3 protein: CASRTGGITEAFF; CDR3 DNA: TGTGCCAGCAGGACAGGGGGCATAACTGAAGCTTTCTTT
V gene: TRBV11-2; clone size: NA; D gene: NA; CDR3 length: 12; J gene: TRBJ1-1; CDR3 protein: CASSLRDTEAFF; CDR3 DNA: TGTGCCAGCAGCCTCCGGGACACTGAAGCTTTCTTT
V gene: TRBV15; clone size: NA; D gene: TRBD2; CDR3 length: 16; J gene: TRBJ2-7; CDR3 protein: CATSRALAGGHHEQYF; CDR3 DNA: TGTGCCACCAGCAGAGCCCTAGCGGGGGGGCACCACGAGCAGTACTTC
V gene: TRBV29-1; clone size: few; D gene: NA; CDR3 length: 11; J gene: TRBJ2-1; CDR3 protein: CSVTLYNEQFF; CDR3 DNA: TGCAGCGTGACTCTCTACAATGAGCAGTTCTTC
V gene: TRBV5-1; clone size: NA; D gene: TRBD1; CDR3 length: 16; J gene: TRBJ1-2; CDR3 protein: CASSLTGGPLNYGYTF; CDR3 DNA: TGCGCCAGCAGCTTGACAGGGGGGCCGCTTAACTATGGCTACACCTTC
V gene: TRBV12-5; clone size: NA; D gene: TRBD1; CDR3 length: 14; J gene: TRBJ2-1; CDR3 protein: CASGWTGLVNEQFF; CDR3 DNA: TGTGCTAGTGGTTGGACAGGGCTGGTCAATGAGCAGTTCTTC
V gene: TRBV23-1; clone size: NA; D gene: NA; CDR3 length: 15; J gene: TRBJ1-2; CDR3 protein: CASSQWETESASYTF; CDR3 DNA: TGCGCCAGCAGTCAATGGGAGACGGAATCAGCCAGCTACACCTTC
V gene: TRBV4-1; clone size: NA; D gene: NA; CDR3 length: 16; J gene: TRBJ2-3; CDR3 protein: CASSPSRLLVSDTQYF; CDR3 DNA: TGCGCCAGCAGCCCCTCCCGGCTACTAGTCTCAGATACGCAGTATTTT
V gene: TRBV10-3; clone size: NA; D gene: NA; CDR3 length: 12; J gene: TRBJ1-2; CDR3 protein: CAISNRAGGYTF; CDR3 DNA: TGTGCCATCAGTAACAGGGCTGGTGGCTACACCTTC
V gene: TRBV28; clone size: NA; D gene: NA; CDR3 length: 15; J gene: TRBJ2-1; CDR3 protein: CASSLYRSAYNEQFF; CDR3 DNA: TGTGCCAGCAGTTTATACCGGAGCGCTTACAATGAGCAGTTCTTC
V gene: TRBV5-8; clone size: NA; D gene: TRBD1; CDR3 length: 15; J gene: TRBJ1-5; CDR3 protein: CASSFAGGPAQPQHF; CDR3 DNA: TGTGCCAGCAGCTTTGCAGGGGGCCCTGCTCAGCCCCAGCATTTT
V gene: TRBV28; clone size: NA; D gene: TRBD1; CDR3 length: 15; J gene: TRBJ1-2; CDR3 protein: CASSLFPGGAYGYTF; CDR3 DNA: TGTGCCAGCAGTTTATTTCCAGGGGGCGCCTATGGCTACACCTTC
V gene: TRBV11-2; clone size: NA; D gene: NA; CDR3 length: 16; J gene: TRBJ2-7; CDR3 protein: CASSLEDRDTYYEQYF; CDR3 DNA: TGTGCCAGCAGCTTAGAAGACCGGGACACCTACTACGAGCAGTACTTC